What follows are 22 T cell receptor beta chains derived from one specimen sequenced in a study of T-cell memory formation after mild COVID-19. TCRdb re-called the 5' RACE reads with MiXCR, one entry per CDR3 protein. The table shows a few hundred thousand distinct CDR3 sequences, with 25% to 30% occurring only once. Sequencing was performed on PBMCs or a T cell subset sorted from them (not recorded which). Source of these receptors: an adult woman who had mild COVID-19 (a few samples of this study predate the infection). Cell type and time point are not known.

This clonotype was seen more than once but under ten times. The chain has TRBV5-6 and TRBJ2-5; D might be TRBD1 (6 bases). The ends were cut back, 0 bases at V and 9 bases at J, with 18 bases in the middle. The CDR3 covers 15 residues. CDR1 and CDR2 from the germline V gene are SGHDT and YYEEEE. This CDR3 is CASSLAGSGSGAQYF. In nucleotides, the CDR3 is TGTGCCAGCAGCTTGGCCGGTTCGGGATCAGGGGCCCAGTACTTC.

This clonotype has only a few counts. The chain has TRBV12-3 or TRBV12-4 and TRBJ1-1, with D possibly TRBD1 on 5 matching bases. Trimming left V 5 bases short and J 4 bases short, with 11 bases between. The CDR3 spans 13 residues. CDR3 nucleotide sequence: TGTGCCAGCAGTGCGGAGAGGGGCACTGAAGCTTTCTTT. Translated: CASSAERGTEAFF.

CDR3 sequence (DNA): TGCAGCGTTGAAGAGGGTGGAAACACCATATATTTT. Translated: CSVEEGGNTIYF. The V gene is TRBV29-1, the J gene TRBJ1-3; D unresolved. The CDR3 length is 12 residues. The V gene lost 0 bases and the J gene lost 3 bases, with 3 bases spanning the gap. Germline V gene sequence: CDR1 SQVTM, CDR2 ANQGSEA.

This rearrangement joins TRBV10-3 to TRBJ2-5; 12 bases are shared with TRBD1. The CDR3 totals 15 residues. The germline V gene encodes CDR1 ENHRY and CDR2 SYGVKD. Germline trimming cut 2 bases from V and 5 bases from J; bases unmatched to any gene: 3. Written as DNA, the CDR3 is TGTGCCATCAGTGAGGGGACAGGGGGCCAGGAGACCCAGTACTTC. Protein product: CAISEGTGGQETQYF.

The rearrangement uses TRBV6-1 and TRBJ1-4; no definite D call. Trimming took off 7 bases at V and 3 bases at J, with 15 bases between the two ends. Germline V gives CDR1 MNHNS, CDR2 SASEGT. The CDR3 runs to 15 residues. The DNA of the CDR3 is TGTGCCAGCACTCTATGGACGGAATCTAATGAAAAACTGTTTTTT. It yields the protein CASTLWTESNEKLFF.

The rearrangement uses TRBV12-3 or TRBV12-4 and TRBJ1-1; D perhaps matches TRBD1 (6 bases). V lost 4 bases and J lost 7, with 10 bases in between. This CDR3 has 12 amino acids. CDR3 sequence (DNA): TGTGCCAGCAGTTGGGGGGCCTTTGAAGCTTTCTTT. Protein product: CASSWGAFEAFF.

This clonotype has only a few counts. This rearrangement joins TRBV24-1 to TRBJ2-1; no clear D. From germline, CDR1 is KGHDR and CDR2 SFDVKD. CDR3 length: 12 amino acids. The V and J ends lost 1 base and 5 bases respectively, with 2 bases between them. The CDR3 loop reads CATSDLNNEQFF. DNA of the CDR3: TGTGCCACCAGTGATTTAAACAATGAGCAGTTCTTC.

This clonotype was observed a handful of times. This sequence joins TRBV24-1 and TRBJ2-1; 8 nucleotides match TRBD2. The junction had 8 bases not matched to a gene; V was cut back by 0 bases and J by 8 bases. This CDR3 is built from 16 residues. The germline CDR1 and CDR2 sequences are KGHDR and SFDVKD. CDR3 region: CATSDLHLAGTHEQFF. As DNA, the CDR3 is TGTGCCACCAGTGATTTGCATTTAGCGGGAACCCATGAGCAGTTCTTC.

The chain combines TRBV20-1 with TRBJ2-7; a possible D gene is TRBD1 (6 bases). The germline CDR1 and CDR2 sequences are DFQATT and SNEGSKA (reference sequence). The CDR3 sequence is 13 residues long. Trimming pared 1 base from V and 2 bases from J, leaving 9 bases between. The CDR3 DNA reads TGCAGTGCTAGAGGGACAGTCACCTACGAGCAGTACTTC. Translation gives CSARGTVTYEQYF.

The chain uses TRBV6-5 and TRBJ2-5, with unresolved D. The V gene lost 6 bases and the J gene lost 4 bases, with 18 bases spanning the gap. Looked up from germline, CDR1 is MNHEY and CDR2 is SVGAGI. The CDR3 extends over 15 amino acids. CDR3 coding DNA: TGTGCCAGCAGCCCGTCTGTCATCATTATAGAGACCCAGTACTTC. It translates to CASSPSVIIIETQYF.

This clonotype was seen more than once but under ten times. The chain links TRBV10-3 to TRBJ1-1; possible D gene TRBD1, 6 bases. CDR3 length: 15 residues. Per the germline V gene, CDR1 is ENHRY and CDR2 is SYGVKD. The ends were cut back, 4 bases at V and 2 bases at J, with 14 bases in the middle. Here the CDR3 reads CAISAPGGGNTEAFF. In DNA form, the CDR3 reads TGTGCCATCAGTGCCCCTGGGGGGGGCAACACTGAAGCTTTCTTT.

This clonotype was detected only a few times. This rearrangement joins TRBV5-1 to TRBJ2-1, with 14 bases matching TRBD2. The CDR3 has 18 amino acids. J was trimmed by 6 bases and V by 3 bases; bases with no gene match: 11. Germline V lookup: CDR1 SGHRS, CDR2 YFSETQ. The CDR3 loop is CASSWGLAGESFTNEQFF. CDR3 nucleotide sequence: TGCGCCAGCAGCTGGGGACTAGCGGGGGAATCCTTTACCAATGAGCAGTTCTTC.

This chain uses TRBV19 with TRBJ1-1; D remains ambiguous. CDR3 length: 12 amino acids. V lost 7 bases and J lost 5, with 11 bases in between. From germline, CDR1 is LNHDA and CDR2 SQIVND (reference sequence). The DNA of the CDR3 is TGTGCCAGTACCCCCGGTGGAACTGAAGCTTTCTTT. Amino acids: CASTPGGTEAFF. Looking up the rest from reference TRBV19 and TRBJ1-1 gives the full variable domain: DGGITQSPKYLFRKEGQNVTLSCEQNLNHDAMYWYRQDPGQGLRLIYYSQIVNDFQKGDIAEGYSVSREKKESFPLTVTSAQKNPTAFYLCASTPGGTEAFFGQGTRLTVV.

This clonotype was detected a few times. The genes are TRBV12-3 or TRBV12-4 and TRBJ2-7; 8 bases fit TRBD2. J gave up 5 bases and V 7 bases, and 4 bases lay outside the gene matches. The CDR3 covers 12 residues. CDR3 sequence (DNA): TGTGCCAGCACGACTAGCGTCCACGAGCAGTACTTC. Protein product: CASTTSVHEQYF.

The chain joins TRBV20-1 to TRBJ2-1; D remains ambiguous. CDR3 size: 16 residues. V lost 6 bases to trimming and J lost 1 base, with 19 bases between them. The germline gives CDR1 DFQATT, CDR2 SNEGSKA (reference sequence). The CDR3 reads CSAYTFSGKSYNEQFF. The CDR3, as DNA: TGCAGTGCCTACACTTTTAGTGGGAAATCCTACAATGAGCAGTTCTTC.

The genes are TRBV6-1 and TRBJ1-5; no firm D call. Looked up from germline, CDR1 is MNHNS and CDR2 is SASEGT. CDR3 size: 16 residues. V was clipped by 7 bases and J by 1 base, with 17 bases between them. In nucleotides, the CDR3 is TGTGCCAGCATACGACTCCCAGGAATAAGCAATCAGCCCCAGCATTTT. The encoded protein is CASIRLPGISNQPQHF.

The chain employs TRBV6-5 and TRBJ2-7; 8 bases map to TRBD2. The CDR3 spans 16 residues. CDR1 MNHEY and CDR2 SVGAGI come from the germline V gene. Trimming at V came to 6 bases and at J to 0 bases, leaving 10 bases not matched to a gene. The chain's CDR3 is CASSRGGSGSSYEQYF. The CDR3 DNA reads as TGTGCCAGCAGCCGTGGTGGGAGCGGGAGCTCCTACGAGCAGTACTTC.

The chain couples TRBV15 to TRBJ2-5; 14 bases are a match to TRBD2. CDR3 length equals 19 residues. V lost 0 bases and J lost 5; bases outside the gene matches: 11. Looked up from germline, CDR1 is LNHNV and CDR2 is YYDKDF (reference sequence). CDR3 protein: CATSRELGLAGEGKETQYF. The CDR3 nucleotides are TGTGCCACCAGCAGAGAACTGGGACTAGCGGGAGAGGGGAAGGAGACCCAGTACTTC.

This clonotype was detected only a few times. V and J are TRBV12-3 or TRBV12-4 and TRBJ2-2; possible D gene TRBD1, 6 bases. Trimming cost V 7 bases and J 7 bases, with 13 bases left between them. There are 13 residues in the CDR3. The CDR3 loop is CASTQQGNGELFF. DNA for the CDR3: TGTGCCAGCACTCAACAGGGTAACGGGGAGCTGTTTTTT.

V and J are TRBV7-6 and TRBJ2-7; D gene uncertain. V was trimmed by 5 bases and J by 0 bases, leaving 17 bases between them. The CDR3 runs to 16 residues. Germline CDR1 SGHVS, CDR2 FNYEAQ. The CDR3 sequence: CASSRTSGLSSYEQYF. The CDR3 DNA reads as TGTGCCAGCAGCCGTACCTCGGGCCTAAGCTCCTACGAGCAGTACTTC. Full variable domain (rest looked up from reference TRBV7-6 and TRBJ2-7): GAGVSQSPRYKVTKRGQDVALRCDPISGHVSLYWYRQALGQGPEFLTYFNYEAQQDKSGLPNDRFSAERPEGSISTLTIQRTEQRDSAMYRCASSRTSGLSSYEQYFGPGTRLTVT.

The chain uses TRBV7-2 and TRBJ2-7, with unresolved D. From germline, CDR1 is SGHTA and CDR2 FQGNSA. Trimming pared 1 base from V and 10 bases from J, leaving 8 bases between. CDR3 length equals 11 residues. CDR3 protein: CASSLGSAQYF. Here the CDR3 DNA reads TGTGCCAGCAGCTTAGGGTCAGCACAGTACTTC.

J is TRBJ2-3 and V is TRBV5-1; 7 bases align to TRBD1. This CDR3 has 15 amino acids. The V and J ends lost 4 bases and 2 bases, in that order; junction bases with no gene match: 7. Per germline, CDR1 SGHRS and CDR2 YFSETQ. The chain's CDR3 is CASSTGTVITDTQYF. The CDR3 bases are TGCGCCAGCAGCACTGGGACAGTTATCACAGATACGCAGTATTTT.